The 14 T cell receptor beta chains presented below share a single source sample, sequenced in a study of OX40 agonist ivuxolimab in advanced cancers. The library relied on the immunoSEQ multiplex PCR assay. Sourced from immuneACCESS, this table was stored by TCRdb with only in-frame sequences that have V and J called. A share of the clones is absent; for the studies checked, an unresolved V gene accounts for under half, and the remainder has no known explanation. This sample has tens of thousands of clones in its table, and roughly 92% of those were observed once. The ten biggest clones cover 18% of the sample. The material was CD4+ or CD8+ T cells sorted from blood, obtained in a trial of the OX40 agonist ivuxolimab. The receptors were gathered from an adult with an advanced solid tumor such as melanoma, head and neck, liver or kidney cancer.

The J gene is TRBJ1-5, the V gene TRBV2; no firm D call. The V gene's germline CDR1 is SNHLY and CDR2 FYNNEI. The V end lost 1 base, the J end lost 6 bases, and 4 bases lay between the germline ends. The CDR3 consists of 12 residues. The CDR3 is CASSEDSQPQHF. In DNA form, the CDR3 reads TGTGCCAGCAGTGAAGACAGTCAGCCCCAGCATTTT.

CDR3 bases: TGTGCCACTGTGCGGGGGGGAGCGAACTATGGCTACACCTTC. Its protein is CATVRGGANYGYTF. The V gene is TRBV6-5, the J gene TRBJ1-2, with D possibly being TRBD1 (5 bases). The CDR3 contains 14 residues. V was shortened by 10 bases and J by 2 bases, with 17 bases between the two germline ends. Germline CDR1 MNHEY, CDR2 SVGAGI.

This clone was seen only a few times. The V and J genes are TRBV4-1 and TRBJ1-1, with no clear D. The V end was cut by 0 bases, the J end by 4 bases, with 9 bases between. This CDR3 has 14 amino acids. CDR1 and CDR2 from the germline V gene are MGHRA and YSYEKL. This chain's CDR3 is CASSQERGGTEAFF. The DNA of the CDR3 is TGCGCCAGCAGCCAAGAGCGGGGAGGCACTGAAGCTTTCTTT.

The genes are TRBV19 and TRBJ1-1; D unresolved. Between the trimmed V and J ends, which lost 3 bases and 2 bases, there was a span of 13 bases. The germline gives CDR1 LNHDA, CDR2 SQIVND (reference sequence). The CDR3 extends over 15 amino acids. The CDR3 sequence is CASSMREQINTEAFF. CDR3 DNA: TGTGCCAGTAGTATGAGAGAACAGATCAACACTGAAGCTTTCTTT.

The chain is built from TRBV11-3 and TRBJ2-7; 8 bases are a match to TRBD2. CDR1 and CDR2 (germline): SGHNT, YENEEA. V gave up 6 bases and J gave up 5 bases; unmatched junction bases: 6. The CDR3 has 13 residues. This CDR3 reads CASSPGGGHEQYF. The DNA for the CDR3 is TGTGCCAGCAGTCCCGGGGGGGGACACGAGCAGTACTTC.

V gene TRBV7-3 combines with J gene TRBJ2-7; 8 bases align to TRBD2. The germline CDR1 and CDR2 sequences are SGHTA and FQGTGA. J gave up 6 bases and V 5 bases, and 6 bases lay outside the gene matches. The CDR3 spans 13 residues. CDR3 nucleotide sequence: TGTGCCAGCAGCCTCGGGACTAGTCGCGAGCAGTACTTC. It is translated as CASSLGTSREQYF.

The chain recombines TRBV9 with TRBJ2-3; weak D call: TRBD2 (5 bases). Trimming pared 0 bases from V and 3 bases from J, leaving 11 bases between. The germline CDR1 and CDR2 sequences are SGDLS and YYNGEE. The CDR3 runs to 15 residues. In nucleotides, the CDR3 is TGTGCCAGCAGCGTAGACGGGGTTGGTACAGATACGCAGTATTTT. Translation gives CASSVDGVGTDTQYF.

About this clone: An end of the junction does not agree with germline; a read error may underlie this. V and J are TRBV27 and TRBJ1-4; D gene unclear. The germline V gene encodes CDR1 MNHEY and CDR2 SMNVEV (reference sequence). The length of the CDR3 is 18 residues. The CDR3 coding sequence is TGTGCCAGCAGTCTATCCTCGGGTTGGGCTCTTTCGGATGAAAAACTGTTTTTT. It is translated as CASSLSSGWALSDEKLFF.

This sequence joins TRBV27 and TRBJ1-1; a weak D match, TRBD1 (6 bases). Germline V CDR1 and CDR2: MNHEY, SMNVEV (reference sequence). This CDR3 is built from 14 residues. The ends were cut back, 0 bases at V and 3 bases at J, with 8 bases in the middle. CDR3 sequence reads: CASSLSGQYTEAFF. For the CDR3, the DNA is TGTGCCAGCAGTTTATCAGGACAGTACACTGAAGCTTTCTTT.

V usage is TRBV28 and J usage is TRBJ1-2, with 7 bases lining up with TRBD1. CDR1 and CDR2 (germline): MDHEN, SYDVKM. V gave up 6 bases and J gave up 3 bases; unmatched junction bases: 7. The CDR3 contains 14 residues. CDR3 DNA: TGTGCCAGCAGCCTACCCGGACAGGACTATGGCTACACCTTC. This codes for CASSLPGQDYGYTF.

V and J are TRBV14 and TRBJ1-1; unclear D gene. The CDR3 covers 15 residues. CDR1 SGHDN and CDR2 FVKESK come from the germline V gene. V shed 4 bases and J shed 0 bases, with 12 bases lying between them. CDR3 sequence reads: CASSPLPGMNTEAFF. CDR3 bases: TGTGCCAGCAGCCCTCTCCCGGGCATGAACACTGAAGCTTTCTTT.

The rearrangement uses TRBV28 and TRBJ1-2, with TRBD1 matching over 8 bases. This CDR3 is 13 amino acids long. Germline V gene lookup returns CDR1 MDHEN and CDR2 SYDVKM. J was trimmed by 6 bases and V by 7 bases; bases with no gene match: 7. CDR3 in DNA: TGTGCCAGCACTGACAGGGGACTGGATGGCTACACCTTC. Protein: CASTDRGLDGYTF.

The CDR3 region has the DNA TGTGCCATCAGTGAGTCGGTAGGGAACACTGAAGCTTTCTTT. Translated, it gives CAISESVGNTEAFF. V usage is TRBV10-3 and J usage is TRBJ1-1; D unclear. CDR3 length: 14 residues. The V gene lost 0 bases and the J gene lost 1 base, with 6 bases spanning the gap. Germline assignment: CDR1 ENHRY and CDR2 SYGVKD.

The gene calls are TRBV10-2 and TRBJ1-1; D possibly corresponds to TRBD1 (6 bases). V lost 6 bases and J lost 6, with 14 bases in between. In germline, CDR1 is WSHSY, CDR2 SAAADI. CDR3 size: 13 residues. The CDR3, as DNA: TGCGCCAGCAGGGAACAGGGTTTCTCTGAAGCTTTCTTT. It translates to CASREQGFSEAFF.